These T cell receptor beta chains were read from a single sample in a study of identical twins. One entry per CDR3 protein, called by TCRdb with MiXCR from the 5' RACE reads. The profile shows 650,000 to 750,000 distinct CDR3 sequences, approximately 22% of them singletons. These data also featured in a second study, about T cells expressing NK-cell markers.

The source material was PBMCs. All receptors come from a woman younger than 30 in good health. Each CDR3 is given with its conserved first and last residue. Fields, in order: clone size, V gene, D gene, J gene, CDR3 DNA, CDR3 protein. A D gene is named only where the DNA matches it firmly. Clone size is shown for a subset of rows, as once, few, many or a class of expanded clone.

few	TRBV20-1	NA	TRBJ2-5	TGCAGTGCTACAAGGACTACCAAAGAGACCCAGTACTTC	CSATRTTKETQYF
few	TRBV12-3/TRBV12-4	TRBD2	TRBJ2-1	TGTGCCAGCACCCCTCTGGCTAGCGGGAGTGTTCAGTTCTTC	CASTPLASGSVQFF
few	TRBV5-1	TRBD2	TRBJ2-1	TGCGCCAGCAGCCCGACGACTAGCTCTGAGCAGTTCTTC	CASSPTTSSEQFF
few	TRBV5-1	TRBD2	TRBJ2-3	TGCGCCAGCAGCTTGGTGACTAGCGGGGGGGCCGGAGATACGCAGTATTTT	CASSLVTSGGAGDTQYF
few	TRBV6-1	TRBD1	TRBJ2-7	TGTGCCAGCAGTAGGACAGGGGGCCCTCGGCTCGAGCAGTACTTC	CASSRTGGPRLEQYF
many	TRBV20-1	NA	TRBJ2-7	TGCAGTGCCCAAGGCAGGGACTACGAGCAGTACTTC	CSAQGRDYEQYF
NA	TRBV20-1	TRBD2	TRBJ2-7	TGCAGTGCTATTCGGACTAGCGGCAACGAGCAGTACTTC	CSAIRTSGNEQYF
few	TRBV10-3	NA	TRBJ2-7	TGTGCCATCAGTGAGTCGGACGGATCCTACGAGCAGTACTTC	CAISESDGSYEQYF
few	TRBV6-1	NA	TRBJ2-6	TGTGCCAGCAGAAGTGGGTTCTACTCTGGGGCCAACGTCCTGACTTTC	CASRSGFYSGANVLTF
NA	TRBV7-2	TRBD1	TRBJ1-5	TGTGCCAGCAGCCCTACAGGGGGAGAGGGCAATCAGCCCCAGCATTTT	CASSPTGGEGNQPQHF